The 30 T cell receptor beta chains below all came from one sample that was sequenced in a study of blood T cell repertoires in COVID-19. The data were produced by immunoSEQ multiplex PCR, yet TCRdb's version contains in-frame clones alone and is incomplete. The table has 410,000 or so clones, 75% to 90% seen once. Sequencing was done on a sample of peripheral blood. Receptors were obtained from a woman aged 40 to 49 with COVID-19, enrolled during active disease.

The V call is TRBV5-1, the J call TRBJ1-3; D not resolved. V lost 4 bases, J lost 1 base, and 9 bases lay in between. This CDR3 comprises 14 residues. In germline, CDR1 is SGHRS, CDR2 YFSETQ. The CDR3 DNA sequence: TGCGCCAGCAGCCCCCAGGTGTCTGGAAACACCATATATTTT. Its protein product is CASSPQVSGNTIYF.

This clone appeared a few times. V and J are TRBV3-1 (or the pseudogene TRBV3-2) and TRBJ2-1; TRBD2 matches 10 bases. Germline CDR1 reads LGHDT; CDR2 reads YNNKEL (reference sequence). V lost 1 base and J lost 8; bases outside the gene matches: 8. The CDR3 is 16 residues long. The CDR3 is CASSQGTSGKGDEQFF. The CDR3 DNA follows: TGTGCCAGCAGCCAAGGCACTAGCGGGAAGGGCGATGAGCAGTTCTTC.

The chain is built from TRBV12-3 or TRBV12-4 and TRBJ1-5, with 7 bases fitting TRBD1. The CDR3 has 13 amino acids. J was trimmed by 7 bases and V by 4 bases; bases with no gene match: 4. The CDR3 region is CASSYTGEQPQHF. In DNA form, the CDR3 reads TGTGCCAGCAGTTACACAGGGGAGCAGCCCCAGCATTTT.

This clone appeared a few times. One junction end disagrees with the germline gene, perhaps due to a read error. Written as DNA, the CDR3 is TGTGCCAGTAGAATAGGGACACCGGGTGAAAAACTGTTTTTT. This codes for CASRIGTPGEKLFF. J is TRBJ1-4 and V is TRBV19; D might be TRBD1 (6 bases). Germline CDR1 and CDR2: LNHDA and SQIVND (reference sequence). This CDR3 region has 14 residues.

The V call is TRBV5-1, the J call TRBJ2-1; D is perhaps TRBD1 (6 bases). Trimming stripped 0 bases from V and 10 bases from J, with 17 bases between. This CDR3 region has 15 residues. In germline, CDR1 is SGHRS, CDR2 YFSETQ. The CDR3 bases are TGCGCCAGCAGCTTGGCCGGGACAACGGCGAGCGAGCAGTTCTTC. Encoded protein: CASSLAGTTASEQFF.

This clone was recorded only once. J is TRBJ1-1 and V is TRBV23-1, with D possibly matching TRBD1 (5 bases). TRBV23-1 falls under the ORF class, with uncertain function. The CDR3 has 14 amino acids. As DNA, the CDR3 is TGCGTCTCGAAAGGGGAGGGATGGGACACTGAAGCTTTCTTT. As protein: CVSKGEGWDTEAFF.

The CDR3 here is CASSLGDTYNEQFF. The CDR3, as DNA: TGCGCCAGCAGCTTGGGGGACACCTACAATGAGCAGTTCTTC. This chain joins TRBV5-1 and TRBJ2-1, with a possible D match to TRBD1 (6 bases). From germline, CDR1 is SGHRS and CDR2 YFSETQ. This CDR3 has 14 amino acids. The germline V and J ends were trimmed by 0 bases and 2 bases, with 6 bases remaining between them.

The V gene is TRBV5-1, the J gene TRBJ2-1, with D perhaps TRBD2 (6 bases). Germline V gene data show CDR1 as SGHRS and CDR2 as YFSETQ. Trimming left V 3 bases short and J 6 bases short, with 13 bases between. The CDR3 totals 14 residues. CDR3 sequence: CASSSVGTSNEQFF. CDR3 nucleotides: TGCGCCAGCAGCTCAGTCGGGACTTCCAATGAGCAGTTCTTC. The whole variable domain, remainder taken from reference TRBV5-1 and TRBJ2-1, is KAGVTQTPRYLIKTRGQQVTLSCSPISGHRSVSWYQQTPGQGLQFLFEYFSETQRNKGNFPGRFSGRQFSNSRSEMNVSTLELGDSALYLCASSSVGTSNEQFFGPGTRLTVL.

The rearrangement uses TRBV9 and TRBJ2-3, with TRBD1 as a possible D gene (5 bases). V lost 1 base to trimming and J lost 4 bases, with 7 bases between them. CDR1 SGDLS and CDR2 YYNGEE come from the germline V gene. The CDR3 is 13 amino acids. The CDR3, as DNA: TGTGCCAGCAGCGTACAGGGCTCAGATACGCAGTATTTT. It yields the protein CASSVQGSDTQYF.

The rearrangement uses TRBV28 and TRBJ2-7; maybe TRBD2 (5 bases). The V and J ends lost 8 bases and 4 bases respectively, with 18 bases between them. Germline V gene data show CDR1 as MDHEN and CDR2 as SYDVKM. The CDR3 runs to 14 residues. CDR3 DNA: TGTGCCAGCTCCTCAGGCGGTGGGAGATACGAGCAGTACTTC. Residues: CASSSGGGRYEQYF.

The J gene is TRBJ2-7, the V gene TRBV14, with TRBD2 matching over 8 bases. With V trimmed by 3 bases and J by 2 bases, 3 bases remained unmatched. CDR1 is SGHDN, CDR2 FVKESK, per germline. The CDR3 is made up of 14 amino acids. The CDR3 nucleotides are TGTGCCAGCAGCCACGGGGGGGTTCCCTACGAGCAGTACTTC. Translating it yields CASSHGGVPYEQYF.

This clone was seen a single time. The chain links TRBV3-1 (or the pseudogene TRBV3-2) to TRBJ2-1; 13 bases are a match to TRBD2. Germline V gives CDR1 LGHDT, CDR2 YNNKEL (reference sequence). V lost 4 bases and J lost 4; bases outside the gene matches: 13. This CDR3 is built from 19 residues. The CDR3 spells CASSPLTSGRATGYNEQFF. In DNA, the CDR3 is TGTGCCAGCAGCCCCCTCACTAGCGGGAGGGCCACGGGTTACAATGAGCAGTTCTTC.

The chain joins TRBV27 to TRBJ1-5, with 9 nucleotides matching TRBD1. The CDR3 contains 15 residues. Per the germline V gene, CDR1 is MNHEY and CDR2 is SMNVEV (reference sequence). With 4 bases clipped from V and 3 bases from J, the junction kept 4 bases outside the gene matches. For the CDR3, the DNA is TGTGCCAGCAGTTCCCGACAGGGGGACAATCAGCCCCAGCATTTT. Translating it yields CASSSRQGDNQPQHF.

The chain uses TRBV19 and TRBJ1-3; D is perhaps TRBD1 (5 bases). This CDR3 has 15 amino acids. V dropped 5 bases and J dropped 3 bases, with 14 bases sitting between them. Looked up from germline, CDR1 is LNHDA and CDR2 is SQIVND (reference sequence). The CDR3 reads CASSLTQGRGNTIYF. The CDR3 DNA reads TGTGCCAGTAGTTTAACTCAGGGTCGTGGAAACACCATATATTTT.

The gene calls are TRBV28 and TRBJ2-7; TRBD2 agrees at 7 bases. The CDR3 has 14 residues. Germline values: CDR1 MDHEN, CDR2 SYDVKM. Losses at the gene ends were 4 bases for V and 7 bases for J; bases not matched to a gene: 10. CDR3 in DNA: TGTGCCAGCAGTTCTCCTGGCGGGGGTTGGGAGCAGTACTTC. Translating it yields CASSSPGGGWEQYF.

The chain combines TRBV6-4 with TRBJ2-5; TRBD2 matches at 12 bases. CDR3 length: 17 amino acids. V dropped 2 bases and J dropped 2; count of bases not matched to a gene: 6. CDR1 and CDR2 from the germline V gene are MRHNA and SNTAGT. CDR3 loop: CASSDPSGRVIQETQYF. The CDR3 DNA reads TGTGCCAGCAGTGACCCTAGCGGGAGGGTGATTCAAGAGACCCAGTACTTC.

The gene calls are TRBV3-1 (or the pseudogene TRBV3-2) and TRBJ2-3; 11 bases are shared with TRBD2. The germline V gene encodes CDR1 LGHDT and CDR2 YNNKEL (reference sequence). V was clipped by 3 bases and J by 3 bases; unmatched bases: 5. CDR3 length: 16 residues. CDR3 region: CASSQTLAGETDTQYF. CDR3 in DNA: TGTGCCAGCAGCCAGACACTAGCGGGGGAGACAGATACGCAGTATTTT.

The chain has TRBV28 and TRBJ1-2; the D gene is possibly TRBD1 (6 bases). The V gene's germline CDR1 is MDHEN and CDR2 SYDVKM. The ends were cut back, 4 bases at V and 7 bases at J, with 10 bases in the middle. CDR3 length equals 12 residues. CDR3 DNA sequence: TGTGCCAGCAGTTGGGGGCGGAGTGGCTACACCTTC. This encodes CASSWGRSGYTF.

The DNA for the CDR3 is TGCGCCAGCAGGCGGGAGGGTAGCTCCTATAATTCACCCCTCCACTTT. It translates to CASRREGSSYNSPLHF. The V gene is TRBV4-3, the J gene TRBJ1-6; unclear D gene. The CDR3 extends over 16 amino acids. V was cut by 6 bases and J by 0 bases, with 12 bases left in between. The germline V gene encodes CDR1 LGHNA and CDR2 YSLEER.

V usage is TRBV29-1 and J usage is TRBJ2-1; 9 bases agree with TRBD2. V gave up 0 bases and J gave up 1 base; unmatched junction bases: 7. The CDR3 runs 17 residues. Germline V gene lookup returns CDR1 SQVTM and CDR2 ANQGSEA. The CDR3 protein is CSVEDPWAGGSYNEQFF. CDR3 nucleotide sequence: TGCAGCGTTGAAGATCCCTGGGCGGGAGGGTCCTACAATGAGCAGTTCTTC.

J is TRBJ1-3 and V is TRBV3-1 (or the pseudogene TRBV3-2), with D unclear. V shed 0 bases and J shed 4 bases, with 7 bases lying between them. Per the germline V gene, CDR1 is LGHDT and CDR2 is YNNKEL (reference sequence). The CDR3 covers 14 residues. The CDR3 loop is CASSQDHGGNTIYF. CDR3 sequence (DNA): TGTGCCAGCAGCCAAGATCACGGGGGAAACACCATATATTTT.

The rearrangement uses TRBV19 and TRBJ1-5; D unclear. Per germline, CDR1 LNHDA and CDR2 SQIVND (reference sequence). V dropped 3 bases and J dropped 7 bases, with 16 bases sitting between them. The CDR3 has 15 residues. The CDR3 loop reads CASSISGNGWQPQHF. In nucleotides, the CDR3 is TGTGCCAGTAGTATTTCGGGTAATGGGTGGCAGCCCCAGCATTTT.

The chain's CDR3 is CASSFTSGRAQETQYF. The DNA of the CDR3 is TGTGCCAGCAGTTTTACTAGCGGGAGGGCCCAAGAGACCCAGTACTTC. The gene calls are TRBV27 and TRBJ2-5; 13 bases agree with TRBD2. V shed 3 bases and J 1 base; nucleotides not matched to a gene: 2. Germline assignment: CDR1 MNHEY and CDR2 SMNVEV (reference sequence). The CDR3 length is 16 residues.

This chain joins TRBV28 and TRBJ2-1, with TRBD1 as a possible D gene (6 bases). The V end was cut by 4 bases, the J end by 7 bases, with 14 bases between. Germline V lookup: CDR1 MDHEN, CDR2 SYDVKM. The CDR3 extends over 14 amino acids. The CDR3 loop reads CASSSRQVANEQFF. Written as DNA, the CDR3 is TGTGCCAGCAGTTCCAGACAGGTTGCGAATGAGCAGTTCTTC.

V is TRBV5-1 and J is TRBJ1-5, with D uncertain. The CDR3 totals 14 residues. Germline CDR1 and CDR2: SGHRS and YFSETQ. V lost 1 base and J lost 5, with 10 bases in between. CDR3 loop: CASSLSSTDQPQHF. The CDR3 nucleotides read TGCGCCAGCAGCTTGTCTAGCACGGATCAGCCCCAGCATTTT.

CDR3 residues: CASSTLQTVDGYTF. In nucleotides, the CDR3 is TGTGCCAGCAGCACCCTTCAGACAGTAGACGGCTACACCTTC. The chain is built from TRBV9 and TRBJ1-2, with a tentative D call TRBD1 (5 bases). The germline gives CDR1 SGDLS, CDR2 YYNGEE. V was pared by 4 bases and J by 8 bases, with 18 bases between. This CDR3 spans 14 amino acids. The full variable domain, its missing parts supplied by reference TRBV9 and TRBJ1-2, is DSGVTQTPKHLITATGQRVTLRCSPRSGDLSVYWYQQSLDQGLQFLIQYYNGEERAKGNILERFSAQQFPDLHSELNLSSLELGDSALYFCASSTLQTVDGYTFGSGTRLTVV.

V usage is TRBV2 and J usage is TRBJ1-2; D may be TRBD1 (5 bases). Looked up from germline, CDR1 is SNHLY and CDR2 is FYNNEI. This CDR3 comprises 13 residues. The V gene lost 0 bases and the J gene lost 9 bases, with 11 bases spanning the gap. CDR3 sequence reads: CASSEAGGVSYTF. CDR3 sequence (DNA): TGTGCCAGCAGTGAAGCAGGAGGGGTCAGCTACACCTTC.

V is TRBV27 and J is TRBJ2-5; D is undetermined. The CDR3 spans 14 residues. V was pared by 5 bases and J by 2 bases, with 12 bases between. In germline, CDR1 is MNHEY, CDR2 SMNVEV (reference sequence). CDR3: CASSPAESQETQYF. The CDR3 DNA reads as TGTGCCAGCAGTCCGGCGGAATCTCAAGAGACCCAGTACTTC.

This clone was observed once. The chain uses TRBV7-3 and TRBJ1-1; a possible D gene is TRBD1 (5 bases). With 5 bases removed from V and 4 bases from J, the gap between germline ends came to 14 bases. This CDR3 comprises 14 residues. Per the germline V gene, CDR1 is SGHTA and CDR2 is FQGTGA. CDR3 sequence: CASSSRAGGTEAFF. CDR3 bases: TGTGCCAGCAGCAGCCGGGCCGGGGGCACTGAAGCTTTCTTT.

The genes are TRBV4-3 and TRBJ2-7, with D possibly TRBD1 on 5 matching bases. V lost 0 bases and J 0 bases, leaving 15 bases between the germline ends. The germline V gene encodes CDR1 LGHNA and CDR2 YSLEER. This CDR3 is built from 17 residues. In DNA form, the CDR3 reads TGCGCCAGCAGCCAAGATCTGGGGCATCCGAGCTCCTACGAGCAGTACTTC. Protein product: CASSQDLGHPSSYEQYF.